The clone carrying this T cell receptor beta chain was seen only a few times. Its antigen remains unidentified. Molecules of cDNA were individually given unique molecular identifiers that were attached to them. MiXCR was run by TCRdb on the 5' RACE reads, yielding one entry per CDR3 protein. This sample carries 65,000 to 95,000 distinct CDR3 sequences, 14% of them seen once, and the ten largest clones take 11%. This record comes from a study of early T cells in non-severe SARS-CoV-2 infection. CDR1 and CDR2 from the germline V gene are SQVTM and ANQGSEA. There are 13 residues in the CDR3. The V gene end was trimmed by 4 bases and the J gene end by 4 bases; junction bases not matched to a gene: 4. Study results and caveats: CD4 and private specificities were missed by VDJdb matching, which favored anti-spike CD8 responses.

The chain recombines TRBV29-1 with TRBJ2-3, with TRBD2 matching over 8 bases. Sequencing used whole blood. This receptor was taken from an adult who was a healthcare worker with PCR-confirmed SARS-CoV-2 infection or an uninfected control (not recorded which). The CDR3 sequence: CSVGSGAPDTQYF. The CDR3 region has the DNA TGCAGCGTTGGTAGCGGGGCACCAGATACGCAGTATTTT.